Below, 5 T cell receptor beta chains from the same sample are listed, as sequenced in a study of T cell clonotyping in hematopoietic cell transplantation. Some clones are missing from TCRdb's copy, which holds only in-frame ones; the method was immunoSEQ multiplex PCR. Of approximately 30,000 clones detected, around 95% appear once; the ten largest clones hold approximately 1.3%. Material: peripheral blood mononuclear cells. The receptors come from a man aged 45 to 65 in good health. Some clones in this sample may be carry-over from other donors' samples.

The DNA of the CDR3 is TGTGCCAGTAGCGACCAAACGAATAGGCCCCAGCATTTT. Translated: CASSDQTNRPQHF. This chain links TRBV19 with TRBJ1-5, with D hard to call. Germline CDR1 LNHDA, CDR2 SQIVND (reference sequence). The ends were cut back, 6 bases at V and 9 bases at J, with 15 bases in the middle. This CDR3 is 13 amino acids long.

There are a few counts of this clone. The rearrangement uses TRBV5-1 and TRBJ1-1; unclear D gene. Trimming shortened V by 5 bases and J by 3 bases, and 11 bases separated the two germline ends. This CDR3 contains 13 residues. From germline, CDR1 is SGHRS and CDR2 YFSETQ. The CDR3 is CASRLMEDTEAFF. For the CDR3, the DNA is TGCGCCAGCAGATTGATGGAGGACACTGAAGCTTTCTTT. The whole variable domain, remainder taken from reference TRBV5-1 and TRBJ1-1, is KAGVTQTPRYLIKTRGQQVTLSCSPISGHRSVSWYQQTPGQGLQFLFEYFSETQRNKGNFPGRFSGRQFSNSRSEMNVSTLELGDSALYLCASRLMEDTEAFFGQGTRLTVV.

In this sample, this clone turned up once. The chain has TRBV28 and TRBJ2-2; 9 nucleotides line up with TRBD1. CDR1 and CDR2 from the germline V gene are MDHEN and SYDVKM. The CDR3 has 15 residues. Unmatched junction bases numbered 6, after V lost 6 bases and J lost 4 bases. The CDR3 region is CASSGDRVGTGELFF. CDR3 bases: TGTGCCAGCAGCGGGGACAGGGTAGGCACCGGGGAGCTGTTTTTT.

The V gene is TRBV29-1, the J gene TRBJ1-5, with D unclear. CDR1 SQVTM and CDR2 ANQGSEA come from the germline V gene. The germline V and J ends were trimmed by 0 bases and 6 bases, with 6 bases remaining between them. This CDR3 is built from 12 residues. CDR3 region: CSVEDSGQPQHF. DNA of the CDR3: TGCAGCGTTGAAGATTCCGGTCAGCCCCAGCATTTT.

The rearrangement uses TRBV5-1 and TRBJ1-6; D remains unclear. The V gene's germline CDR1 is SGHRS and CDR2 YFSETQ. Trimming took off 7 bases at V and 6 bases at J, with 14 bases between the two ends. This CDR3 comprises 14 residues. The CDR3 sequence is CASGMSFGNSPLHF. CDR3 coding DNA: TGCGCCAGCGGTATGAGCTTTGGTAATTCACCCCTCCACTTT.